The 19 T cell receptor beta chains listed next were all sequenced from one sample in a study of CD8+ T cells in alopecia areata. Extracted RNA was reverse transcribed, and the resulting cDNA served as sequencing template. Profiling relied on immunoSEQ multiplex PCR, and the TCRdb table lists in-frame clones only, not all of them. The repertoire holds hundreds of thousands of clones, about 60% seen once, with around 0.46% in the top ten. The material was CD4+ T cells sorted from blood, obtained at week 0. The receptors originated from a human donor with alopecia areata.

The chain has TRBV27 and TRBJ1-1; 9 bases agree with TRBD1. Germline V lookup: CDR1 MNHEY, CDR2 SMNVEV (reference sequence). This CDR3 has 14 residues. Trimming cost V 7 bases and J 1 base; bases outside gene matches: 4. In nucleotides, the CDR3 is TGTGCCAGCAAACGACAGGGGGAGAACACTGAAGCTTTCTTT. Translating it yields CASKRQGENTEAFF.

The chain recombines TRBV4-2 with TRBJ1-2; 7 nucleotides match TRBD1. The CDR3 extends over 15 amino acids. The V gene's germline CDR1 is LGHNA and CDR2 YNFKEQ. J lost 8 bases, V lost 1 base, and 10 bases had no gene match. In DNA, the CDR3 is TGTGCCAGCAGCCAAGGACCTGAGGGGGCGGTAGGCTACACCTTC. Protein product: CASSQGPEGAVGYTF.

DNA of the CDR3: TGTGCCAGCAGCGTATACCCCGGGACAGGCGGTTCACCCCTCCACTTT. It yields the protein CASSVYPGTGGSPLHF. The rearrangement uses TRBV9 and TRBJ1-6, with TRBD1 identical over 8 bases. CDR3 length: 16 residues. CDR1 and CDR2 (germline): SGDLS, YYNGEE. Trimming took 1 base from V and 9 from J; bases not matched to a gene: 9.

This clone was recorded a few times. The chain uses TRBV7-8 and TRBJ2-6; 7 positions match TRBD1. CDR1 is SGHVS and CDR2 is FQNEAQ in the germline V gene. V shed 2 bases and J 1 base; nucleotides not matched to a gene: 5. The CDR3 contains 17 residues. In nucleotides, the CDR3 is TGTGCCAGCAGCTTACGTCCGGGACAGTCTGGGGCCAACGTCCTGACTTTC. It specifies CASSLRPGQSGANVLTF.

V usage is TRBV7-2 and J usage is TRBJ2-5; the D is unclear. The V end lost 4 bases, the J end lost 2 bases, and 8 bases lay between the germline ends. The CDR3 is made up of 13 amino acids. Germline values: CDR1 SGHTA, CDR2 FQGNSA. CDR3 bases: TGTGCCAGCAGCTCTAGAGATCAAGAGACCCAGTACTTC. Protein product: CASSSRDQETQYF.

The chain has TRBV30 and TRBJ2-5; D is undetermined. The CDR3 loop spans 12 amino acids. Germline values: CDR1 GTSNPN, CDR2 SVGIG (reference sequence). V lost 1 base and J lost 7, with 10 bases in between. This CDR3 is CAWSESTGTQYF. CDR3 DNA: TGTGCCTGGAGTGAATCAACGGGGACCCAGTACTTC.

Only a few counts were recorded for this clone. The chain is built from TRBV6-1 and TRBJ2-6; D not resolved. V was trimmed by 5 bases and J by 1 base, leaving 9 bases between them. Germline V gives CDR1 MNHNS, CDR2 SASEGT. The CDR3 totals 15 residues. CDR3 loop: CASSFLNSGANVLTF. The CDR3, as DNA: TGTGCCAGCAGTTTCTTGAATTCTGGGGCCAACGTCCTGACTTTC.

This clone came up once. The chain is built from TRBV30 and TRBJ2-7; 11 bases line up with TRBD2. V lost 1 base, J lost 4 bases, and 6 bases stayed unmatched. CDR1 is GTSNPN and CDR2 is SVGIG in the germline V gene (reference sequence). This CDR3 has 15 amino acids. The CDR3 sequence is CAWSGGTSGPYEQYF. CDR3 nucleotides: TGTGCCTGGAGTGGTGGGACTAGCGGACCATACGAGCAGTACTTC.

The chain employs TRBV18 and TRBJ2-7; D perhaps matches TRBD2 (6 bases). The germline V gene encodes CDR1 KGHSH and CDR2 LQKENI. The ends were cut back, 0 bases at V and 5 bases at J, with 14 bases in the middle. The CDR3 sequence is 15 residues long. CDR3 residues: CASSPPERRGHEQYF. The CDR3 DNA sequence: TGTGCCAGCTCACCACCGGAGAGGAGGGGCCACGAGCAGTACTTC. The full variable domain, completed using reference TRBV18 and TRBJ2-7, is NAGVMQNPRHLVRRRGQEARLRCSPMKGHSHVYWYRQLPEEGLKFMVYLQKENIIDESGMPKERFSAEFPKEGPSILRIQQVVRGDSAAYFCASSPPERRGHEQYFGPGTRLTVT.

About this clone itself: Other DNA sequences in this specimen translate into the identical CDR3. J is TRBJ2-7 and V is TRBV30; 7 positions agree with TRBD1. Germline V lookup: CDR1 GTSNPN, CDR2 SVGIG (reference sequence). Trimming cost V 3 bases and J 3 bases; bases outside gene matches: 5. The CDR3 is made up of 13 amino acids. The CDR3 sequence: CAWSRQGLYEQYF. The CDR3 DNA reads TGTGCCTGGAGCCGACAGGGCCTCTACGAGCAGTACTTC.

The V and J genes are TRBV30 and TRBJ1-2; no firm D call. Germline CDR1 is GTSNPN and CDR2 is SVGIG (reference sequence). V gave up 2 bases and J gave up 4 bases, with 17 bases separating them. There are 15 residues in the CDR3. DNA of the CDR3: TGTGCCTGGAGTCAAGGCGGGGTCACGGGCTATGGCTACACCTTC. Translation gives CAWSQGGVTGYGYTF.

The chain has TRBV5-5 and TRBJ1-1, with D perhaps matching TRBD1 (5 bases). The CDR3 sequence is 14 residues long. Trimming stripped 4 bases from V and 0 bases from J, with 10 bases between. Germline V gene sequence: CDR1 SGHKS, CDR2 YYEKEE (reference sequence). Here the CDR3 DNA reads TGTGCCAGCAGCACCGGACACCTGAACACTGAAGCTTTCTTT. This translates into CASSTGHLNTEAFF. Variable domain in full (rest from reference TRBV5-5 and TRBJ1-1): DAGVTQSPTHLIKTRGQQVTLRCSPISGHKSVSWYQQVLGQGPQFIFQYYEKEERGRGNFPDRFSARQFPNYSSELNVNALLLGDSALYLCASSTGHLNTEAFFGQGTRLTVV.

The chain links TRBV6-6 to TRBJ2-1, with 9 bases lining up with TRBD1. V shed 6 bases and J 7 bases; nucleotides not matched to a gene: 7. CDR1 MNHNY and CDR2 SVGAGI come from the germline V gene (reference sequence). The CDR3 has 14 residues. CDR3 sequence (DNA): TGTGCCAGCAGCACGGACAGGGGAGGAAATGAGCAGTTCTTC. Its protein is CASSTDRGGNEQFF.

CDR3 amino acids: CASSSPETQYF. The CDR3 DNA reads TGTGCCAGCAGTTCCCCCGAGACCCAGTACTTC. This chain connects TRBV6-6 to TRBJ2-5; D is unresolved. Trimming stripped 4 bases from V and 5 bases from J, with 5 bases between. The CDR3 length is 11 residues. The germline V gene has CDR1 MNHNY and CDR2 SVGAGI (reference sequence).

A few counts support this clone. The chain carries TRBV6-6 and TRBJ2-5, with TRBD2 identical over 12 bases. Germline-derived CDR1 and CDR2 are MNHNY and SVGAGI (reference sequence). This CDR3 contains 16 residues. The ends lost 5 bases at V and 2 bases at J; junction bases unmatched: 6. This chain's CDR3 is CASSPPTSGGQETQYF. CDR3 bases: TGTGCCAGCAGTCCCCCCACTAGCGGGGGGCAAGAGACCCAGTACTTC.

CDR3 sequence: CASSRQRLGTDTQYF. CDR3 DNA sequence: TGCGCCAGCAGCCGACAGCGCCTCGGCACAGATACGCAGTATTTT. The genes are TRBV5-1 and TRBJ2-3; D may be TRBD1 (5 bases). The germline V gene has CDR1 SGHRS and CDR2 YFSETQ. The CDR3 runs to 15 residues. V was trimmed by 4 bases and J by 1 base, leaving 13 bases between them.

V gene TRBV4-1 combines with J gene TRBJ1-1, with D perhaps matching TRBD1 (6 bases). The CDR3 contains 14 residues. Trimming cost V 4 bases and J 4 bases, with 13 bases left between them. Germline values: CDR1 MGHRA, CDR2 YSYEKL. For the CDR3, the DNA is TGCGCCAGCAGCCCCCTCGAGGGGGTCACTGAAGCTTTCTTT. Translated, it gives CASSPLEGVTEAFF.

CDR3 loop: CSVGDSNRPYEQYF. DNA of the CDR3: TGCAGCGTTGGGGACAGCAACCGACCCTACGAGCAGTACTTC. The chain combines TRBV29-1 with TRBJ2-7; 7 bases align to TRBD1. The CDR3 loop spans 14 amino acids. V gave up 4 bases and J gave up 2 bases; unmatched junction bases: 8. Germline V gene data show CDR1 as SQVTM and CDR2 as ANQGSEA.

The chain carries TRBV7-9 and TRBJ2-3, with 7 bases matching TRBD2. Germline loops: CDR1 SEHNR, CDR2 FQNEAQ (reference sequence). The ends lost 8 bases at V and 0 bases at J; junction bases unmatched: 5. The CDR3 covers 14 residues. The CDR3 spells CASRSSGSTDTQYF. DNA for the CDR3: TGTGCCAGCCGATCTAGCGGCAGCACAGATACGCAGTATTTT.